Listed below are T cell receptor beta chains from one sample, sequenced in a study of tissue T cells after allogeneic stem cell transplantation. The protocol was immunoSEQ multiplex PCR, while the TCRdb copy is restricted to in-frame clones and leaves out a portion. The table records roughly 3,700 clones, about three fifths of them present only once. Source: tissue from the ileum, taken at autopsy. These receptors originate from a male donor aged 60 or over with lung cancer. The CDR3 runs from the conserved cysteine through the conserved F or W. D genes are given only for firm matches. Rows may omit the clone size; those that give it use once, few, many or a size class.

CDR3 DNA: TGTGCCAGCACCCTTGGCGGGGGGGCCGCAGATACGCAGTATTTT
CDR3 protein: CASTLGGGAADTQYF
J gene: TRBJ2-3
clone size: -
D gene: TRBD2
V gene: TRBV25-1

CDR3 DNA: TGTGCCAGCAGCTCACGGGAGGAGGGGGGTAACTATGGCTACACCTTC
CDR3 protein: CASSSREEGGNYGYTF
J gene: TRBJ1-2
clone size: -
D gene: -
V gene: TRBV7-2

CDR3 DNA: TGCGCCAGCAGCCACGCGGGGGGGGTAAAGAACAATCAGCCCCAGCATTTT
CDR3 protein: CASSHAGGVKNNQPQHF
J gene: TRBJ1-5
clone size: medium-sized
D gene: -
V gene: TRBV4-3

CDR3 DNA: TGCGCCAGCAGCCAAGAAGGCCGGTCCACTGAAGCTTTCTTT
CDR3 protein: CASSQEGRSTEAFF
J gene: TRBJ1-1
clone size: -
D gene: -
V gene: TRBV4-1

CDR3 DNA: TGTGCCACCAGCAGAGCAGACTATTACCAAGAGACCCAGTACTTC
CDR3 protein: CATSRADYYQETQYF
J gene: TRBJ2-5
clone size: -
D gene: -
V gene: TRBV15

CDR3 DNA: TGCGCCAGCAGCTTGGTGAGGGACAGGAACACTGAAGCTTTCTTT
CDR3 protein: CASSLVRDRNTEAFF
J gene: TRBJ1-1
clone size: few
D gene: TRBD1
V gene: TRBV5-1

CDR3 DNA: TGTGCCAGTAGTACCCGGGACGGGAATTACGAGCAGTACTTC
CDR3 protein: CASSTRDGNYEQYF
J gene: TRBJ2-7
clone size: -
D gene: -
V gene: TRBV19

CDR3 DNA: TGTGCCAGCAGCTTGATCTGGGGGCTGTACACTGAAGCTTTCTTT
CDR3 protein: CASSLIWGLYTEAFF
J gene: TRBJ1-1
clone size: once
D gene: -
V gene: TRBV5-6

CDR3 DNA: TGTGCCAGCAGCTTGTCCTCCAACGTCCTGACTTTC
CDR3 protein: CASSLSSNVLTF
J gene: TRBJ2-6
clone size: -
D gene: -
V gene: TRBV2

CDR3 DNA: TGTGCCAGCAGCGTAGCTACTGACCCTCCCTACGAGCAGTACTTC
CDR3 protein: CASSVATDPPYEQYF
J gene: TRBJ2-7
clone size: medium-sized
D gene: -
V gene: TRBV9

CDR3 DNA: TGTGCCAGCAGCTTACAACAGGCCTACGAGCAGTACTTC
CDR3 protein: CASSLQQAYEQYF
J gene: TRBJ2-7
clone size: -
D gene: -
V gene: TRBV7-2

CDR3 DNA: TGTGCCAGCAGTGAAGCGGGGGTCCCCGAGCAGTACTTC
CDR3 protein: CASSEAGVPEQYF
J gene: TRBJ2-7
clone size: -
D gene: -
V gene: TRBV6-1